This note documents a single T cell receptor beta chain sequence. TCRdb keeps only in-frame clones here, not all; method: immunoSEQ multiplex PCR. The sample holds about 2.4 million clones, 93% seen once. This sample is drawn from a study of shared clonotypes between healthy human individuals. Sequencing input: naive CD4+ T cells from PBMCs. Subset specified: CD45RA+ positively selected. The origin of this receptor is a young man in good health. Some clones in this sample may be carry-over from other donors' samples.

The CDR3 spells CASSSRYGYTF. DNA for the CDR3: TGTGCCAGCAGCTCACGCTATGGCTACACCTTC. The rearrangement uses TRBV7-9 and TRBJ1-2; the D is unclear. Looked up from germline, CDR1 is SEHNR and CDR2 is FQNEAQ (reference sequence). V lost 4 bases, J lost 4 bases, and 4 bases lay in between. There are 11 residues in the CDR3.